This T cell receptor beta chain was identified during a study of blood T cells in healthy people across ages. Overall study findings and caveats: Any conclusive comparison of naive versus antigen-experienced cells was prevented by using unsorted PBMCs.

The CDR3 is made up of 15 amino acids. V was pared by 5 bases and J by 1 base, with 13 bases between. Germline V CDR1 and CDR2: KGHSH, LQKENI. Total RNA, at least 5 micrograms per sample, came from PBMCs. The use of a sample-barcoded 5' primer and a J-beta primer mix characterized a second PCR of roughly 6 to 11 cycles. TCRdb fed the 5' RACE reads into MiXCR, producing one record per CDR3 protein. The repertoire includes around 990,000 distinct CDR3 sequences, around 27% of them detected once, and less than 0.85% sits in the top ten. Regarding this clonotype: What it recognizes is unknown.

This sample was shared with a second study, whose subject was T cells of mothers and their children. That report adds: Every mother produced more than 8.5 million TCR beta CDR3 reads, whereas every child provided around 3 million. Relative to unrelated pairs, biologically related mother-child dyads exhibited marginally greater, non-significant overlap.

Sequenced: blood. The receptor was isolated from a girl aged 2 to 10 in good health. The V call is TRBV18, the J call TRBJ2-3; TRBD2 is a possible D gene (7 bases). The CDR3 DNA sequence: TGTGCCAGCTCAGTGCGGGGGCTTGGCACAGATACGCAGTATTTT. It specifies CASSVRGLGTDTQYF.